This section outlines one TCR beta chain sequence together with its context. Its antigen is unknown. Assay used: immunoSEQ multiplex PCR; TCRdb lists only in-frame clones, some missing. The profile shows about 41,000 clones, about 87% of them singletons. The data were obtained in a study of OX40 agonist ivuxolimab in advanced cancers. Overall study: The study gave patients intravenous ivuxolimab at 0.01 to 10 mg/kg every 2 weeks. Patients assigned to dose escalation were diagnosed with hepatocellular carcinoma, melanoma, renal cell or head and neck cancer. Study-wide results and caveats: There were, on average, more expanded clones in CD8+ T cells than in CD4+.

The sequencing here drew on CD4+ or CD8+ T cells sorted from blood, taken in a trial of the OX40 agonist ivuxolimab. The receptor was derived from an adult with an advanced solid tumor such as melanoma, head and neck, liver or kidney cancer.

The CDR3 loop is CASSQGSSGVTGELFF. As DNA, the CDR3 is TGTGCCAGCAGCCAAGGTAGTAGCGGGGTCACCGGGGAGCTGTTTTTT. V and J are TRBV4-2 and TRBJ2-2, with 8 nucleotides matching TRBD2. The V and J ends lost 1 base and 4 bases, in that order; junction bases with no gene match: 5. Germline CDR1 is LGHNA and CDR2 is YNFKEQ. The CDR3 extends over 16 amino acids.